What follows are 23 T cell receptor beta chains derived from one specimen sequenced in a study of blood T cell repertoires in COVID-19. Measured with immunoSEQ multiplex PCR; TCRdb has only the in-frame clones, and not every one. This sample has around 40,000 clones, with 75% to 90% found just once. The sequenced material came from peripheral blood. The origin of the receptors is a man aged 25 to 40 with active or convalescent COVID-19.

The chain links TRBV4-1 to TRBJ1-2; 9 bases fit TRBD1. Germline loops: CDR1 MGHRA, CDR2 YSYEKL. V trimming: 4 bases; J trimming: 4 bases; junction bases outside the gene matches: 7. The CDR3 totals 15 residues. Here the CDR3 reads CASSPNQGQGYGYTF. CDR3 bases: TGCGCCAGCAGCCCAAACCAGGGACAGGGCTATGGCTACACCTTC.

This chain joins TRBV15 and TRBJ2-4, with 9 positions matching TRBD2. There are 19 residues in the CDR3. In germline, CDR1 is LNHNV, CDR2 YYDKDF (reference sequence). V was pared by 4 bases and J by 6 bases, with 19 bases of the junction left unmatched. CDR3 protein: CATSTPFLGGRARGNIQYF. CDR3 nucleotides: TGTGCCACCAGCACGCCCTTTCTGGGCGGGAGGGCCCGTGGAAACATTCAGTACTTC.

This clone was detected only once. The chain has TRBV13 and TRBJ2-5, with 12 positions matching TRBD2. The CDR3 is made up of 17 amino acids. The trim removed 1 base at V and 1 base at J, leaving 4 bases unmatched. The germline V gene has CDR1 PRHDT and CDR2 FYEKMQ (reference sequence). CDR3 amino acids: CASSLVGLAGTQETQYF. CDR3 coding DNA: TGTGCCAGCAGCTTAGTAGGACTAGCGGGGACCCAAGAGACCCAGTACTTC.

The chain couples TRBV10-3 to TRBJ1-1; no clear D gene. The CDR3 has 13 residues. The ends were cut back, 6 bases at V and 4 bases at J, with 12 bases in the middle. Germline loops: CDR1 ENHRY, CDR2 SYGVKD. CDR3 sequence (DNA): TGTGCCATCAGCGCTCCCTTCAGCACTGAAGCTTTCTTT. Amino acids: CAISAPFSTEAFF.

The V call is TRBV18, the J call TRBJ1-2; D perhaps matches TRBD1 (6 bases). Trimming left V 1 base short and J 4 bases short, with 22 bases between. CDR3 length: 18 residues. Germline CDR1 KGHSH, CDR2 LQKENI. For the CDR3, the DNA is TGTGCCAGCTCACCACTTCAGAGGCCGCAACAAGGGGGCTATGGCTACACCTTC. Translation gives CASSPLQRPQQGGYGYTF.

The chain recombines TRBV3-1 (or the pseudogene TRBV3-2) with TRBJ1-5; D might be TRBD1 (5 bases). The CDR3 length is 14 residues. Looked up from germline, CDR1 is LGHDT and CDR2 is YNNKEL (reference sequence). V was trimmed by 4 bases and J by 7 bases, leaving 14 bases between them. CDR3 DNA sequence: TGTGCCAGCAGCCTTCAGGGTTTGGGCCAGCCCCAGCATTTT. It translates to CASSLQGLGQPQHF.

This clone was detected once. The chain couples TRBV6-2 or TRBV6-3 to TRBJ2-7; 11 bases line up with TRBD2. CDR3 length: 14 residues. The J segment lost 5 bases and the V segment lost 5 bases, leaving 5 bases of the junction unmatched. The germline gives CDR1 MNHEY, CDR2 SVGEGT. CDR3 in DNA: TGTGCCAGCAGTACCCCGGGACTAGCGGACGAGCAGTACGTC. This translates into CASSTPGLADEQYV.

CDR3 coding DNA: TGTGCCAGCAGCTTGGCGGGGATCGCCACTGAAGCTTTCTTT. Its translation: CASSLAGIATEAFF. The V gene is TRBV5-4, the J gene TRBJ1-1; no clear D. This CDR3 contains 14 residues. Germline assignment: CDR1 SGHNT and CDR2 YYREEE (reference sequence). V lost 0 bases and J lost 4, with 10 bases in between.

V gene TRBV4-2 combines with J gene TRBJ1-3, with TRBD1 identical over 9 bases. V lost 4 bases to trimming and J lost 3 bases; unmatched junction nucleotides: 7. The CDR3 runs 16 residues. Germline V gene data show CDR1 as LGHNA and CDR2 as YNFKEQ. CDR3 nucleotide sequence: TGTGCCAGCAGCCCCTTAACAGGGGGCAGTGGAAACACCATATATTTT. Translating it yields CASSPLTGGSGNTIYF.

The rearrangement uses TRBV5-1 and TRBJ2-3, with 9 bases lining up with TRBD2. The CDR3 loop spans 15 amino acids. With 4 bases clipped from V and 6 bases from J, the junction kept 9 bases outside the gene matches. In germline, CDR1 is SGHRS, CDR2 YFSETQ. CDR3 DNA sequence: TGCGCCAGCAGCGGAACTAGCGGGTCAGGGGATACGCAGTATTTT. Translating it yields CASSGTSGSGDTQYF.

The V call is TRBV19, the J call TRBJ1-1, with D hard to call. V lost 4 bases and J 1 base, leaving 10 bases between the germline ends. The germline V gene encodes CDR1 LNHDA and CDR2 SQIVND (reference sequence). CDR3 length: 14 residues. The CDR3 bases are TGTGCCAGTAGTAAAGATCCGGGGAACACTGAAGCTTTCTTT. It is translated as CASSKDPGNTEAFF.

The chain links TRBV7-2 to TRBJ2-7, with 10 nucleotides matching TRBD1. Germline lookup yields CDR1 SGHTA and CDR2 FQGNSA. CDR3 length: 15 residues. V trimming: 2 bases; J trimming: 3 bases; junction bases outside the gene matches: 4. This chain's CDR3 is CASSLHGTGDYEQYV. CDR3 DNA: TGTGCCAGCAGCTTACACGGGACAGGGGACTACGAGCAGTACGTC.

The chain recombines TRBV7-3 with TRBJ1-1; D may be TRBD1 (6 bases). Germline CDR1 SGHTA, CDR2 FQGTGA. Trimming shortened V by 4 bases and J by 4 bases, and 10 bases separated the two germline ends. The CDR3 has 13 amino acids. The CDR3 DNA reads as TGTGCCAGCAGCTCCCAGGGGACCACTGAAGCTTTCTTT. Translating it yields CASSSQGTTEAFF.

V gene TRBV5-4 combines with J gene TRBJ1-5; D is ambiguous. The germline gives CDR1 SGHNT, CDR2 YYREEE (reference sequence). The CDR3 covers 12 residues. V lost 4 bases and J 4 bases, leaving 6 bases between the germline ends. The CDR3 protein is CASSTPNQPQHF. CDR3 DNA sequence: TGTGCCAGCAGCACTCCGAATCAGCCCCAGCATTTT.

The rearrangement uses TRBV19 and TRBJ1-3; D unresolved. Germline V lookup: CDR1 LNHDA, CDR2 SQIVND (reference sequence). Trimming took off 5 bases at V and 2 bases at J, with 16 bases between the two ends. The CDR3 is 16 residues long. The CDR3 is CASSPQKLFAGNTIYF. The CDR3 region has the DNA TGTGCCAGTAGTCCACAGAAACTGTTTGCTGGAAACACCATATATTTT.

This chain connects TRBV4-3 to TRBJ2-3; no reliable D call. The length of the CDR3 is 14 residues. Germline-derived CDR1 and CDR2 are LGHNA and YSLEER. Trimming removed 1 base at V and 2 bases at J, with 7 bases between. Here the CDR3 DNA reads TGCGCCAGCAGCCAAGGGAGTCTCACAGATACGCAGTATTTT. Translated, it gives CASSQGSLTDTQYF.

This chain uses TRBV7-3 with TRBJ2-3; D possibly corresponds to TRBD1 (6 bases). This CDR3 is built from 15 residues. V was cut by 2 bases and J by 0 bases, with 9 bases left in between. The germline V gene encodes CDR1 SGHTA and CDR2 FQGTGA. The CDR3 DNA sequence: TGTGCCAGCAGCTTAGGGGGCACTAGCACAGATACGCAGTATTTT. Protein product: CASSLGGTSTDTQYF.

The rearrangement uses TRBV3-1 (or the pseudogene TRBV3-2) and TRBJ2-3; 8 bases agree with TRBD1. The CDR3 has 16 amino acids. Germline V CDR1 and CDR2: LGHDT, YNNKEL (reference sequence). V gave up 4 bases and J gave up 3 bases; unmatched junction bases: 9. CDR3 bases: TGTGCCAGCAGCCTCCTAGGACAGGGAGCTACAGATACGCAGTATTTT. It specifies CASSLLGQGATDTQYF.

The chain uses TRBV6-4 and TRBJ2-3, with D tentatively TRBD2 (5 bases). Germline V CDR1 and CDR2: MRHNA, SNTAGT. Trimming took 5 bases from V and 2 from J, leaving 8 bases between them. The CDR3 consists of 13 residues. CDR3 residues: CASSPTNTDTQYF. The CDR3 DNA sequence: TGTGCCAGCAGTCCGACTAACACAGATACGCAGTATTTT.

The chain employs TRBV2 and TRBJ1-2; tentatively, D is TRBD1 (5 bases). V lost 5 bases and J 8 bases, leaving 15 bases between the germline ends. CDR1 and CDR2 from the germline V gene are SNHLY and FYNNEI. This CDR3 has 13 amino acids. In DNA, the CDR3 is TGTGCCAGCAGTTTCGCAGGGAATCAAGGCTACACCTTC. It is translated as CASSFAGNQGYTF.

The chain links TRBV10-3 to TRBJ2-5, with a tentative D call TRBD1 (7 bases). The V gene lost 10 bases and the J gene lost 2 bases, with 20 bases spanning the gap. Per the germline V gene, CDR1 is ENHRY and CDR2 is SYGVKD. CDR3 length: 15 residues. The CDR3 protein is CATSTGRAGQETQYF. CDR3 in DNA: TGTGCCACCTCGACAGGGCGGGCGGGGCAAGAGACCCAGTACTTC.

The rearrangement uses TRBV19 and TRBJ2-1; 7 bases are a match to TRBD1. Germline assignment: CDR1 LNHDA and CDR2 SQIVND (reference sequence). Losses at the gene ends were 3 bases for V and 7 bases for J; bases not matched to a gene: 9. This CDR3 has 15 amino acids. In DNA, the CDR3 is TGTGCCAGTAGTATTGACAGGGAGAATAAGAATGAGCAGTTCTTC. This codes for CASSIDRENKNEQFF. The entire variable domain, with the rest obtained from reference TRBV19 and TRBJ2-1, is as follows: DGGITQSPKYLFRKEGQNVTLSCEQNLNHDAMYWYRQDPGQGLRLIYYSQIVNDFQKGDIAEGYSVSREKKESFPLTVTSAQKNPTAFYLCASSIDRENKNEQFFGPGTRLTVL.

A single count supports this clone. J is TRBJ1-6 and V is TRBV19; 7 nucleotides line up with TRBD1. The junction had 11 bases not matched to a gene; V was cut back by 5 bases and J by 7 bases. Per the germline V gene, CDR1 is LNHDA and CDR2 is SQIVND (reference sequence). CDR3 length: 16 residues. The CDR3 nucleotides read TGTGCCAGTAGTCAACAGGGGTTTCCTCTGAATTCACCCCTCCACTTT. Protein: CASSQQGFPLNSPLHF.